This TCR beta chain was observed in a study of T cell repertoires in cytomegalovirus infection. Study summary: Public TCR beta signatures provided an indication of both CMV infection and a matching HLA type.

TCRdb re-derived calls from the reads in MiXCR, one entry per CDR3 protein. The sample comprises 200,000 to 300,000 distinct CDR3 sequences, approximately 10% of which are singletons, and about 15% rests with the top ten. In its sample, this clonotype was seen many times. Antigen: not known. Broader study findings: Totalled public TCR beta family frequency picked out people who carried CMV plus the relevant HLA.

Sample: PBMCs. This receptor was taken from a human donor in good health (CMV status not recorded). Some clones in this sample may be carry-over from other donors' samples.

The CDR3 loop is CASSLGQQNSPLHF. CDR3 DNA: TGTGCCAGCAGCTTAGGACAGCAGAATTCACCCCTCCACTTT. The J gene is TRBJ1-6, the V gene TRBV7-2, with D perhaps matching TRBD1 (5 bases). This CDR3 has 14 amino acids. V lost 1 base and J 7 bases, leaving 8 bases between the germline ends. CDR1 is SGHTA, CDR2 FQGNSA, per germline.